Below are 28 T cell receptor beta chains sequenced from a single sample in a study of T-cell memory formation after mild COVID-19 listed by TCRdb under 2021. The library was produced with 5' RACE. Sequencer: Illumina NovaSeq 6000. In-frame beta chains were kept once TCRdb had trimmed the public reads at Q25 with fastp and called clones with MiXCR. Each entry is one CDR3 protein sequence, shown with its most common DNA and genes. Across this sample there are over 350,000 distinct CDR3 sequences, with 24% seen only once. Roughly 8.9% of the sample comes from the top ten. The sequencing sample was made of PBMCs or a T cell subset sorted from them (not recorded which). These receptor sequences come from an adult woman who had mild COVID-19 (a few samples of this study predate the infection). The sample titles of this study are shuffled in the database, so cell type and time point are left out; the donor was told from shared clones.

This clonotype showed up many times. The rearrangement uses TRBV6-5 and TRBJ2-7; D may correspond to TRBD1 or TRBD2 (5 bases each). This CDR3 has 11 residues. In germline, CDR1 is MNHEY, CDR2 SVGAGI. V was shortened by 6 bases and J by 2 bases, with 5 bases between the two germline ends. The CDR3, as DNA: TGTGCCAGCAGGGGACCCTACGAGCAGTACTTC. It specifies CASRGPYEQYF.

This clonotype appeared a few times. The chain carries TRBV5-1 and TRBJ2-5; 10 positions match TRBD2. Per germline, CDR1 SGHRS and CDR2 YFSETQ. CDR3 size: 17 residues. Trimming took 3 bases from V and 2 from J; bases not matched to a gene: 10. The CDR3 protein is CASSSGPSGSNQETQYF. CDR3 nucleotide sequence: TGCGCCAGCAGCTCGGGACCTAGCGGGAGTAATCAAGAGACCCAGTACTTC.

This clonotype has just a few counts. V is TRBV6-6 and J is TRBJ2-4, with D perhaps matching TRBD2 (6 bases). The CDR3 loop spans 17 amino acids. Per germline, CDR1 MNHNY and CDR2 SVGAGI (reference sequence). Trimming removed 8 bases at V and 0 bases at J, with 20 bases between. The CDR3 DNA follows: TGTGCCAGCTCCCCGTGGCACCGGGAGCTAGCCAAAAACATTCAGTACTTC. This codes for CASSPWHRELAKNIQYF.

This clonotype was seen only a few times. CDR3: CSARSGEETQYF. The CDR3 DNA follows: TGCAGTGCTAGGAGTGGGGAAGAGACCCAGTACTTC. The chain links TRBV20-1 to TRBJ2-5; D is unresolved. V lost 3 bases and J 3 bases, leaving 8 bases between the germline ends. This CDR3 is built from 12 residues. CDR1 is DFQATT and CDR2 is SNEGSKA in the germline V gene (reference sequence).

The CDR3 here is CASSLEDPARSYNSPLHF. The DNA for the CDR3 is TGTGCCAGCAGCTTAGAGGACCCCGCTCGGTCCTATAATTCACCCCTCCACTTT. The chain couples TRBV7-8 to TRBJ1-6; D gene ambiguous. The CDR3 totals 18 residues. Trimming took off 1 base at V and 1 base at J, with 14 bases between the two ends. Germline lookup yields CDR1 SGHVS and CDR2 FQNEAQ.

The chain is built from TRBV20-1 and TRBJ1-2; maybe TRBD1 (5 bases). The germline gives CDR1 DFQATT, CDR2 SNEGSKA (reference sequence). The CDR3 runs to 14 residues. Deletions cut 3 bases from V and 2 bases from J, with 13 bases between. The CDR3 sequence: CSARGDGINYGYTF. The CDR3, as DNA: TGCAGTGCTAGGGGGGACGGTATAAACTATGGCTACACCTTC.

In its sample, this clonotype was seen many times. The rearrangement uses TRBV18 and TRBJ2-5; D remains unclear. Germline V gene sequence: CDR1 KGHSH, CDR2 LQKENI. The CDR3 is 14 residues long. Trimming took 4 bases from V and 1 from J, leaving 10 bases between them. Here the CDR3 DNA reads TGTGCCAGCTCACTGGGAAGCCTCCAAGAGACCCAGTACTTC. Translated: CASSLGSLQETQYF.

This clonotype was seen many times. The rearrangement uses TRBV7-9 and TRBJ1-1; 7 bases map to TRBD1. V trimming: 4 bases; J trimming: 1 base; junction bases outside the gene matches: 3. There are 14 residues in the CDR3. Germline assignment: CDR1 SEHNR and CDR2 FQNEAQ (reference sequence). The DNA for the CDR3 is TGTGCCAGCAGCTCGGACAGGTGGAACACTGAAGCTTTCTTT. It translates to CASSSDRWNTEAFF.

This clonotype was seen only a few times. This rearrangement joins TRBV20-1 to TRBJ2-7, with TRBD2 matching over 10 bases. The germline V gene encodes CDR1 DFQATT and CDR2 SNEGSKA (reference sequence). CDR3 length equals 16 residues. V trimming: 0 bases; J trimming: 2 bases; junction bases outside the gene matches: 7. The CDR3 reads CSARDTGTSATYEQYF. The CDR3 DNA is TGCAGTGCTAGAGATACCGGGACTAGCGCTACCTACGAGCAGTACTTC.

The sample holds a few counts of this clonotype. The rearrangement links TRBV3-1 to TRBJ2-3; the D gene is possibly TRBD1 (6 bases). Germline CDR1 is LGHDT and CDR2 is YNNKEL (reference sequence). This CDR3 contains 16 residues. V lost 6 bases and J 4 bases, leaving 20 bases between the germline ends. CDR3 amino acids: CASSQRMTGRADTQYF. The CDR3 DNA reads TGTGCCAGCAGTCAAAGAATGACAGGCAGGGCAGATACGCAGTATTTT.

The rearrangement uses TRBV7-8 and TRBJ2-3, with D possibly matching TRBD1 (7 bases). CDR3 length: 15 amino acids. CDR1 is SGHVS and CDR2 is FQNEAQ in the germline V gene. V was clipped by 1 base and J by 8 bases, with 16 bases between them. The chain's CDR3 is CASSLDPGGSRTQYF. CDR3 sequence (DNA): TGTGCCAGCAGCTTAGATCCAGGGGGGTCCCGTACGCAGTATTTT.

This clonotype came up a few times. This rearrangement joins TRBV13 to TRBJ2-3, with 11 bases that match TRBD1. CDR1 PRHDT and CDR2 FYEKMQ come from the germline V gene (reference sequence). CDR3 length equals 20 residues. V dropped 4 bases and J dropped 0; count of bases not matched to a gene: 15. The CDR3, as DNA: TGTGCCAGCAGCTCCGGTTTTTGGCCCGGGACAGGGGGGAGCACAGATACGCAGTATTTT. Its translation is CASSSGFWPGTGGSTDTQYF.

This clonotype was detected only a few times. This chain links TRBV12-5 with TRBJ1-1, with D perhaps matching TRBD1 (5 bases). This CDR3 spans 13 amino acids. The germline V gene has CDR1 LGHNT and CDR2 FRNRAP. Trimming took 3 bases from V and 4 from J, leaving 9 bases between them. This CDR3 reads CASGFQGGTEAFF. CDR3 sequence (DNA): TGTGCTAGTGGTTTTCAGGGAGGCACTGAAGCTTTCTTT.

The chain couples TRBV7-6 to TRBJ1-1, with 10 positions matching TRBD1. V shed 4 bases, J shed 3 bases, and the junction held 11 bases outside the gene matches. The CDR3 runs 17 residues. The germline CDR1 and CDR2 sequences are SGHVS and FNYEAQ. DNA of the CDR3: TGTGCCAGCAGCTCTGGACAGGGGGAGAGAGTAGACACTGAAGCTTTCTTT. Protein product: CASSSGQGERVDTEAFF.

This clonotype was observed a handful of times. The chain employs TRBV12-5 and TRBJ2-1; D is uncertain. Germline CDR1 reads LGHNT; CDR2 reads FRNRAP. The CDR3 is made up of 14 amino acids. V lost 0 bases and J 15 bases, leaving 18 bases between the germline ends. The CDR3 region is CASGLVSPTPRLFF. CDR3 in DNA: TGTGCTAGTGGTTTGGTATCCCCGACTCCTCGGCTGTTCTTC.

This chain uses TRBV11-1 with TRBJ2-3; tentative D call: TRBD2 (6 bases). Trimming cost V 3 bases and J 4 bases, with 14 bases left between them. This CDR3 spans 15 amino acids. Germline V CDR1 and CDR2: SGHAT, FQDESV (reference sequence). CDR3 sequence (DNA): TGTGCCAGCAGCTTGCTTCTTAGCGGATCAGATACGCAGTATTTT. Encoded protein: CASSLLLSGSDTQYF.

The chain has TRBV7-2 and TRBJ2-7, with TRBD1 matching 7 bases. This CDR3 is built from 14 residues. In germline, CDR1 is SGHTA, CDR2 FQGNSA. V gave up 4 bases and J gave up 5 bases; unmatched junction bases: 8. The DNA of the CDR3 is TGTGCCAGCAGCTCCCTACAGGGGAACCACGAGCAGTACTTC. The encoded protein is CASSSLQGNHEQYF.

The chain has TRBV7-2 and TRBJ2-3, with D hard to call. Germline V gene data show CDR1 as SGHTA and CDR2 as FQGNSA. Between the trimmed V and J ends, which lost 5 bases and 1 base, there was a span of 13 bases. The CDR3 spans 15 residues. CDR3 sequence (DNA): TGTGCCAGCAGCGCGTCTGTCGGAGGCACAGATACGCAGTATTTT. Its translation: CASSASVGGTDTQYF. The entire variable domain, with the rest obtained from reference TRBV7-2 and TRBJ2-3, is as follows: GAGVSQSPSNKVTEKGKDVELRCDPISGHTALYWYRQSLGQGLEFLIYFQGNSAPDKSGLPSDRFSAERTGGSVSTLTIQRTQQEDSAVYLCASSASVGGTDTQYFGPGTRLTVL.

The chain recombines TRBV10-3 with TRBJ2-5; 10 nucleotides agree with TRBD2. The CDR3 loop spans 15 amino acids. The germline CDR1 and CDR2 sequences are ENHRY and SYGVKD. The ends lost 2 bases at V and 7 bases at J; junction bases unmatched: 7. CDR3 sequence: CAISELGTSARTQYF. CDR3 nucleotides: TGTGCCATCAGTGAGCTCGGGACTAGCGCAAGGACCCAGTACTTC.

The CDR3 region is CASSVSGQGRLGEQFF. As DNA, the CDR3 is TGTGCCAGCAGCGTCTCTGGACAGGGGCGACTGGGTGAGCAGTTCTTC. The V gene is TRBV9, the J gene TRBJ2-1; TRBD1 matches 9 bases. V shed 2 bases and J 9 bases; nucleotides not matched to a gene: 12. The CDR3 has 16 residues. Germline loops: CDR1 SGDLS, CDR2 YYNGEE.

The chain carries TRBV11-3 and TRBJ2-5; weak D call: TRBD1 (6 bases). The V and J ends lost 5 bases and 5 bases respectively, with 21 bases between them. This CDR3 is 16 amino acids long. The germline V gene encodes CDR1 SGHNT and CDR2 YENEEA. The CDR3 reads CASSRRQDRGFETQYF. CDR3 DNA sequence: TGTGCCAGCAGCCGAAGACAGGACAGAGGTTTTGAGACCCAGTACTTC.

CDR3 nucleotide sequence: TGTGCCAGCAGTCCCGGGCAAGGTTCCAATCAGCCCCAGCATTTT. The encoded protein is CASSPGQGSNQPQHF. This chain joins TRBV12-3 or TRBV12-4 and TRBJ1-5; unclear D gene. Between the trimmed V and J ends, which lost 5 bases and 3 bases, there was a span of 14 bases. The CDR3 has 15 residues.

This chain uses TRBV7-3 with TRBJ2-5, with D perhaps matching TRBD2 (5 bases). V lost 1 base, J lost 3 bases, and 6 bases lay in between. Looked up from germline, CDR1 is SGHTA and CDR2 is FQGTGA. CDR3 length: 13 amino acids. The CDR3 here is CASSLNGKETQYF. CDR3 nucleotides: TGTGCCAGCAGCTTAAACGGGAAAGAGACCCAGTACTTC.

Ten or more counts support this clonotype. The chain couples TRBV5-1 to TRBJ2-2; D is perhaps TRBD2 (7 bases). Germline CDR1 reads SGHRS; CDR2 reads YFSETQ. The length of the CDR3 is 16 residues. With 0 bases removed from V and 5 bases from J, the gap between germline ends came to 14 bases. Written as DNA, the CDR3 is TGCGCCAGCAGCTTGGTTGCGGGGGCGCCGACCGGGGAGCTGTTTTTT. Amino acid sequence: CASSLVAGAPTGELFF.

This clonotype was counted a few times. J is TRBJ2-7 and V is TRBV24-1; 14 nucleotides match TRBD2. V trimming: 3 bases; J trimming: 7 bases; junction bases outside the gene matches: 7. This CDR3 contains 16 residues. Germline V CDR1 and CDR2: KGHDR, SFDVKD. This chain's CDR3 is CATSDPGLAGENEQYF. The CDR3 DNA reads TGTGCCACCAGTGATCCGGGACTAGCGGGAGAAAATGAGCAGTACTTC.

In its sample, this clonotype was seen a few times. This sequence joins TRBV20-1 and TRBJ2-7, with 9 bases aligning to TRBD1. Trimming removed 6 bases from V and 0 bases from J; junction bases left unmatched: 3. This CDR3 comprises 13 residues. Germline CDR1 reads DFQATT; CDR2 reads SNEGSKA (reference sequence). The CDR3 spells CSAETGGSYEQYF. For the CDR3, the DNA is TGCAGTGCCGAGACAGGGGGCTCCTACGAGCAGTACTTC.

CDR3 loop: CASSSLWEGPYNEQFF. In nucleotides, the CDR3 is TGTGCCAGCAGCAGTTTGTGGGAGGGCCCCTACAATGAGCAGTTCTTC. This rearrangement joins TRBV12-3 or TRBV12-4 to TRBJ2-1, with TRBD2 identical over 7 bases. CDR3 length: 16 amino acids. V lost 6 bases to trimming and J lost 2 bases; unmatched junction nucleotides: 10.

The chain is built from TRBV9 and TRBJ2-5, with TRBD2 matching over 7 bases. CDR1 is SGDLS and CDR2 is YYNGEE in the germline V gene. The trim removed 2 bases at V and 2 bases at J, leaving 9 bases unmatched. The CDR3 is made up of 16 amino acids. Written as DNA, the CDR3 is TGTGCCAGCAGCGTCGGACCCGGCGGGGGACAAGAGACCCAGTACTTC. Translation gives CASSVGPGGGQETQYF.